The following is a T cell receptor (beta chain) sequence with its context. CDR3 length equals 16 residues. Trimming at V came to 2 bases and at J to 8 bases, leaving 10 bases not matched to a gene. Germline CDR1 reads SGHRS; CDR2 reads YFSETQ. This record belongs to a study of blood T cell repertoires in COVID-19. As originally analysed: By means of reference gene primer amplification, nucleated cell counts were estimated. TCRdb's table, derived via immunoSEQ multiplex PCR, lists solely in-frame clones and lacks some. The V and J calls and clone size were taken over from that table, and D and trimming were inferred from the DNA. Among some 190,000 clones, around 85% were seen once, and the ten largest hold around 8%.

The source of this sequence is a woman aged 55-69 years with acute or convalescent COVID-19. Sequencing was done on a sample of peripheral blood. The chain carries TRBV5-1 and TRBJ1-6; TRBD1 aligns across 7 bases. The CDR3, as DNA: TGCGCCAGCAGCTTAAGTTCGGCAGGGGGAGATTCACCCCTCCACTTT. Protein product: CASSLSSAGGDSPLHF.